This T cell receptor beta chain was recorded in a study of blood T cell repertoires in COVID-19. The CDR3 is 14 amino acids. CDR1 SNHLY and CDR2 FYNNEI come from the germline V gene. V lost 5 bases and J lost 4, with 13 bases in between. TCRdb keeps only in-frame clones here, not all; method: immunoSEQ multiplex PCR. Here the sample spans 90,000 to 110,000 clones, over 75% being singletons. This TCR was recovered from a man aged 45-65 years with acute or convalescent COVID-19. Sequences were obtained from peripheral blood. The chain employs TRBV2 and TRBJ2-3; D remains unclear. This CDR3 reads CASSRAGLPDTQYF. CDR3 DNA: TGTGCCAGCAGTCGAGCTGGTCTGCCAGATACGCAGTATTTT.